This T cell receptor beta chain came from a study of T-cell memory formation after mild COVID-19. Looking at the study overall: TCR clusters mostly belonged to single donors. Study-wide results and limits: Chiefly within CM and EM were the contracting CD4+ clones; CD8+ ones were within EMRA. CD4/CD8 balance held among clones contracting day 15 to 85, and later expanders leaned CD4+.

TCRdb called the 5' RACE reads again in MiXCR, with one record for every CDR3 protein. The sample lists about 400,000 distinct CDR3 sequences; about 22% were seen once. This clonotype was picked up a small number of times. Its antigen remains unidentified. This CDR3 spans 15 amino acids. Trimming at V came to 0 bases and at J to 6 bases, leaving 7 bases not matched to a gene. Looked up from germline, CDR1 is SGDLS and CDR2 is YYNGEE. The chain has TRBV9 and TRBJ2-7; TRBD2 matches 9 bases. The origin of this receptor is an adult woman who had mild COVID-19 (a few samples of this study predate the infection). Cell type and time point are not known. Material for sequencing was PBMCs or a T cell subset sorted from them (not recorded which). CDR3 DNA sequence: TGTGCCAGCAGCGTAGCCGGTAGCGGGAGACTCGAGCAGTACTTC. As protein: CASSVAGSGRLEQYF.